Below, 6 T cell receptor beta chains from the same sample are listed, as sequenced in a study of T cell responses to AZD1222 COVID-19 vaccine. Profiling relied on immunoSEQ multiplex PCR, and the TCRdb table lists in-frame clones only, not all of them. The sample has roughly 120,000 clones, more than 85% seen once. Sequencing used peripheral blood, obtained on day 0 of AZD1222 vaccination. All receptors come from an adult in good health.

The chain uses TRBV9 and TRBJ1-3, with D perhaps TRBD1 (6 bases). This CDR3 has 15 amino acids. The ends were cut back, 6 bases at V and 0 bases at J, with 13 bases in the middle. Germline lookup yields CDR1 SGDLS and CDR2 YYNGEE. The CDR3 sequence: CASTGEGRSGNTIYF. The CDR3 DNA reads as TGTGCCAGCACAGGGGAGGGCCGCTCTGGAAACACCATATATTTT.

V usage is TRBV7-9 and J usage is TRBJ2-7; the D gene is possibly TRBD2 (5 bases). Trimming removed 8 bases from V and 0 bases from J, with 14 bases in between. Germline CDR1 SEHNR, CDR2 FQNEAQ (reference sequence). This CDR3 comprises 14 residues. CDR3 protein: CASGRTGSSYEQYF. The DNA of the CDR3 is TGTGCCAGCGGGCGGACGGGAAGCTCCTACGAGCAGTACTTC. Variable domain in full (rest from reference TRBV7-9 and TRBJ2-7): DTGVSQNPRHKITKRGQNVTFRCDPISEHNRLYWYRQTLGQGPEFLTYFQNEAQLEKSRLLSDRFSAERPKGSFSTLEIQRTEQGDSAMYLCASGRTGSSYEQYFGPGTRLTVT.

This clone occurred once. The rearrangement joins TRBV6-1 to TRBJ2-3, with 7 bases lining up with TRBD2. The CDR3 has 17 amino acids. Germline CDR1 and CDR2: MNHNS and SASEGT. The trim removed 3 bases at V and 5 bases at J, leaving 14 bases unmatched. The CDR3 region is CASSDLPAGRLGDTQYF. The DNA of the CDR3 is TGTGCCAGCAGTGACCTCCCAGCGGGGAGGTTAGGAGATACGCAGTATTTT.

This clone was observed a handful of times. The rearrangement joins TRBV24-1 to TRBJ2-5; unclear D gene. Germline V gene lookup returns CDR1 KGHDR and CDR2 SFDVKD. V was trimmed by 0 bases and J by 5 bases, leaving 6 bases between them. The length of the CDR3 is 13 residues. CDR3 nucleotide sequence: TGTGCCACCAGTGATTTGACCAGGGAGACCCAGTACTTC. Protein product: CATSDLTRETQYF.

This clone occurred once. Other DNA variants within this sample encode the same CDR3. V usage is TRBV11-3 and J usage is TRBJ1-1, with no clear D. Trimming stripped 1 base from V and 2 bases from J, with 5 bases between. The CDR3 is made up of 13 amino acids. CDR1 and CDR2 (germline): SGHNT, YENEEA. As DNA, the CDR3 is TGTGCCAGCAGCTTAGGAGGTAACACTGAAGCTTTCTTT. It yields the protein CASSLGGNTEAFF.

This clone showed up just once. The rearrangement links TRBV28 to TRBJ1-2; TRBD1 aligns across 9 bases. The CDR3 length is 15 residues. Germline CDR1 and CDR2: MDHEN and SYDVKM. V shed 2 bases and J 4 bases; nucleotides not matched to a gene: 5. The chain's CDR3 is CASSLQDRGAYGYTF. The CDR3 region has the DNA TGTGCCAGCAGTTTACAGGACAGGGGCGCCTATGGCTACACCTTC.